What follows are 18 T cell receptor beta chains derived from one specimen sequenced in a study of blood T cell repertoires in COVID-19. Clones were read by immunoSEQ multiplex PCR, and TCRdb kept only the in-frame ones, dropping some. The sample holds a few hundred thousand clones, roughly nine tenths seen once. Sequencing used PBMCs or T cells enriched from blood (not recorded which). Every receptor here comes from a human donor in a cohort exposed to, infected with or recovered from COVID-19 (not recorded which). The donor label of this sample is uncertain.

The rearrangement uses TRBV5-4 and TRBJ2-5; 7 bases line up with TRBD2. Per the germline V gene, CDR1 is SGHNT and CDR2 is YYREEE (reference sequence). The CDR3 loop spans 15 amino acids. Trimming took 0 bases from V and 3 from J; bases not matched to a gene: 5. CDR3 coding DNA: TGTGCCAGCAGCTTGGCCCTGGGGACTAAAGAGACCCAGTACTTC. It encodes CASSLALGTKETQYF.

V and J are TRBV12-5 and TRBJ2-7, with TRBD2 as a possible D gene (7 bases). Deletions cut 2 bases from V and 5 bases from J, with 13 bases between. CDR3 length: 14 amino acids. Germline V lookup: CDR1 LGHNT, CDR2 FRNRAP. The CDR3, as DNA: TGTGCTAGTGGTTTGACAGGGAGGGTTCACGAGCAGTACTTC. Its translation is CASGLTGRVHEQYF.

The CDR3 nucleotides read TGTGCCAGCAGCCCCTACCGGACAGGCATGAACACTGAAGCTTTCTTT. Encoded protein: CASSPYRTGMNTEAFF. V and J are TRBV3-1 (or the pseudogene TRBV3-2) and TRBJ1-1; TRBD1 agrees at 7 bases. Per the germline V gene, CDR1 is LGHDT and CDR2 is YNNKEL (reference sequence). The CDR3 contains 16 residues. V lost 4 bases and J lost 0; bases outside the gene matches: 8.

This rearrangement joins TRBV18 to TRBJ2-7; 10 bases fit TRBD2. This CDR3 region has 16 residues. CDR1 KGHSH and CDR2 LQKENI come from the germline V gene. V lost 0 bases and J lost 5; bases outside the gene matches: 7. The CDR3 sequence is CASSPPRAGGRDEQYF. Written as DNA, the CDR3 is TGTGCCAGCTCACCACCTAGAGCGGGGGGGCGAGACGAGCAGTACTTC.

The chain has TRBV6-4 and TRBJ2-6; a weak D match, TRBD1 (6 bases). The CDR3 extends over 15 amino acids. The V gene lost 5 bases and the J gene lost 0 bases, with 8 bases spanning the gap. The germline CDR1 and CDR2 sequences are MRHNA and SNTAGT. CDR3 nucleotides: TGTGCCAGCAGTAAGGACAGCTCTGGGGCCAACGTCCTGACTTTC. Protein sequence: CASSKDSSGANVLTF.

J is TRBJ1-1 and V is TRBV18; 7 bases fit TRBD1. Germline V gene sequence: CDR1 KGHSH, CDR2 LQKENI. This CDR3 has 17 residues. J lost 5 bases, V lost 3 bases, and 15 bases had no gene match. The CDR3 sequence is CASSPYDSGGDSTEAFF. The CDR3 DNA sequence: TGTGCCAGCTCACCGTACGACAGCGGGGGGGACAGTACTGAAGCTTTCTTT.

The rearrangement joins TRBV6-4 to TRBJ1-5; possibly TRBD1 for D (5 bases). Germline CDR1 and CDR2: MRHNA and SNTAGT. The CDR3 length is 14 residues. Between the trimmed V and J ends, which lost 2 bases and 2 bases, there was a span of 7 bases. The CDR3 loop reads CASSDGAGNQPQHF. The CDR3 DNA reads TGTGCCAGCAGTGACGGGGCTGGCAATCAGCCCCAGCATTTT.

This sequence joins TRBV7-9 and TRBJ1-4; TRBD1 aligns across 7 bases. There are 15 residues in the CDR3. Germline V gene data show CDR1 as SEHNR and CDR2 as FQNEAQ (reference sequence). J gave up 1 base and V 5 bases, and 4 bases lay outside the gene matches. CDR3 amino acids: CASSRPGGTNEKLFF. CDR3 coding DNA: TGTGCCAGCAGCCGCCCAGGGGGAACTAATGAAAAACTGTTTTTT.

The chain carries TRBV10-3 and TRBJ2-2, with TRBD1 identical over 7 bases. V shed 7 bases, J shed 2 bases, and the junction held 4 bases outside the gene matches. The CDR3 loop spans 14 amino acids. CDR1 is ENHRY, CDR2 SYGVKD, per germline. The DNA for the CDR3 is TGTGCCATCAACGGGGACAGCAACACCGGGGAGCTGTTTTTT. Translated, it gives CAINGDSNTGELFF.

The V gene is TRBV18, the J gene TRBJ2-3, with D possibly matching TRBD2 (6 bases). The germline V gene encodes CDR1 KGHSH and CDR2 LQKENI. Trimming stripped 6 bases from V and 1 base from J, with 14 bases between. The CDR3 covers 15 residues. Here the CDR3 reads CASSQPGLGTDTQYF. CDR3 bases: TGTGCCAGCTCGCAACCGGGACTGGGCACAGATACGCAGTATTTT.

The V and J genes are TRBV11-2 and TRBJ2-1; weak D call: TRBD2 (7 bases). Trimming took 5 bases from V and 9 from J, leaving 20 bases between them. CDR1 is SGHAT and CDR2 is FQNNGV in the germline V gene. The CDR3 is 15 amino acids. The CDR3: CASSALVGGPGEQFF. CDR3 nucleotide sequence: TGTGCCAGCAGCGCTTTAGTGGGGGGGCCTGGTGAGCAGTTCTTC.

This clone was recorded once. The CDR3 region is CAWRLTGWAFF. The CDR3, as DNA: TGTGCCTGGAGGCTGACAGGATGGGCTTTCTTT. This chain connects TRBV30 to TRBJ1-1; D perhaps matches TRBD1 (6 bases). This CDR3 comprises 11 residues. Germline loops: CDR1 GTSNPN, CDR2 SVGIG (reference sequence). Deletions cut 3 bases from V and 11 bases from J, with 13 bases between.

CDR3 DNA: TGTGCCAGCAGCCCCAGTCTGGGAATTCGGGGATTGGTCTACGAGCAGTACTTC. Its protein is CASSPSLGIRGLVYEQYF. This sequence joins TRBV3-1 (or the pseudogene TRBV3-2) and TRBJ2-7; D may be TRBD2 (5 bases). Trimming cost V 4 bases and J 3 bases, with 25 bases left between them. The germline CDR1 and CDR2 sequences are LGHDT and YNNKEL (reference sequence). This CDR3 has 18 amino acids.

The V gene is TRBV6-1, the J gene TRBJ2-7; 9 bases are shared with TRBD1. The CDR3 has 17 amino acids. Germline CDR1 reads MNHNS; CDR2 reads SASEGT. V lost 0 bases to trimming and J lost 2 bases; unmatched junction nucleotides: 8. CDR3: CASSEASPRDRAYEQYF. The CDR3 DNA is TGTGCCAGCAGTGAAGCCTCTCCCCGGGACAGGGCCTACGAGCAGTACTTC.

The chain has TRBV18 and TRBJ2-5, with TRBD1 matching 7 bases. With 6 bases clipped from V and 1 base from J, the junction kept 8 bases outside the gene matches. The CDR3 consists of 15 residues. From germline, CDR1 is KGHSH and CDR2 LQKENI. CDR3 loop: CASSRQGSAQETQYF. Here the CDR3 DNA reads TGTGCCAGCTCTCGACAGGGATCGGCCCAAGAGACCCAGTACTTC.

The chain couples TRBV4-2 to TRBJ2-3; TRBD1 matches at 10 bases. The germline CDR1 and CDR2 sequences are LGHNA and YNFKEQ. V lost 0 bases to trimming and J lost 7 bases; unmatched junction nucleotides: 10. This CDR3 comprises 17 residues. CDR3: CASSQDPGTGVRNTQYF. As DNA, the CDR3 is TGTGCCAGCAGCCAAGATCCCGGGACAGGGGTGCGTAATACGCAGTATTTT.

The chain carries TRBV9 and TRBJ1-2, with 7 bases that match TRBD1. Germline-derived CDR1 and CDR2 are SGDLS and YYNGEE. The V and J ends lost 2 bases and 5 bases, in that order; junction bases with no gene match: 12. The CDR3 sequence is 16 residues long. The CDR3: CASSVTGEYGAYGYTF. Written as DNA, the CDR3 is TGTGCCAGCAGCGTTACAGGGGAATACGGCGCTTATGGCTACACCTTC.

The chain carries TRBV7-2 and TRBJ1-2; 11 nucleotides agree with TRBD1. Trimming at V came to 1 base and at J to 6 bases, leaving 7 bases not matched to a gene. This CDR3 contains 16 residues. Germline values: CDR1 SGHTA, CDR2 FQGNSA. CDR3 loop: CASSLGGQGVRDGYTF. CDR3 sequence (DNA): TGTGCCAGCAGCTTAGGGGGACAGGGGGTCCGCGATGGCTACACCTTC.